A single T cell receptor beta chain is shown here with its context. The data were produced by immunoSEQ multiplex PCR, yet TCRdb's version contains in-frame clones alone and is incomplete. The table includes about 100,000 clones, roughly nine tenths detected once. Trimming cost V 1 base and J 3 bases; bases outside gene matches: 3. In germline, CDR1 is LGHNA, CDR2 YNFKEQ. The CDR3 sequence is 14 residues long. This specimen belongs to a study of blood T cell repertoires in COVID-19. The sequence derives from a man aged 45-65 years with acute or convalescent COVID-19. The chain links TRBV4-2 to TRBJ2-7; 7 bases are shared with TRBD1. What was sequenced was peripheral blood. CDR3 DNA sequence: TGTGCCAGCAGCCAAGGAGCAGGGGGCTACGAGCAGTACTTC. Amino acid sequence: CASSQGAGGYEQYF.